A selection of T cell receptor beta chains follows, all from one sample in a study of early T cells in non-severe SARS-CoV-2 infection. TCRdb re-derived calls from the 5' RACE reads in MiXCR, one entry per CDR3 protein. In the table there are 20,000 to 30,000 distinct CDR3 sequences, 5.5% of which are singletons. Material for sequencing was whole blood. Receptors were obtained from an adult who was a healthcare worker with PCR-confirmed SARS-CoV-2 infection or an uninfected control (not recorded which). Each CDR3 is given with its conserved first and last residue. The order of the fields is V gene, clone size, D gene, J gene, CDR3 protein, CDR3 DNA. D genes are given only for firm matches. Clone size is not always given. Where it is, it says once, few, many or a class for expanded clones.

v_call: TRBV29-1; clone_size: .; d_call: .; j_call: TRBJ2-3; cdr3_aa: CSGQLTDTQYF; cdr3_nt: TGCAGCGGTCAGCTGACAGATACGCAGTATTTT
v_call: TRBV7-9; clone_size: many; d_call: .; j_call: TRBJ2-7; cdr3_aa: CAGADRDIYEQYF; cdr3_nt: TGTGCCGGTGCGGACCGGGACATCTACGAGCAGTACTTC
v_call: TRBV6-6; clone_size: many; d_call: .; j_call: TRBJ1-1; cdr3_aa: CASSPGPAEAFF; cdr3_nt: TGTGCCAGCAGCCCCGGGCCGGCTGAAGCTTTCTTT
v_call: TRBV5-1; clone_size: many; d_call: .; j_call: TRBJ1-3; cdr3_aa: CASSFSGSSGNTIYF; cdr3_nt: TGCGCCAGCAGCTTTAGCGGATCCTCTGGAAACACCATATATTTT
v_call: TRBV29-1; clone_size: medium-sized; d_call: TRBD1; j_call: TRBJ1-2; cdr3_aa: CSGDSLQYGYTF; cdr3_nt: TGCAGCGGGGACAGCCTTCAGTATGGCTACACCTTC
v_call: TRBV18; clone_size: many; d_call: .; j_call: TRBJ2-7; cdr3_aa: CASSPGTGRDPLYF; cdr3_nt: TGTGCCAGCTCACCGGGAACAGGGCGAGACCCTCTATACTTC
v_call: TRBV3-1; clone_size: many; d_call: .; j_call: TRBJ1-2; cdr3_aa: CASSQVSDGYTF; cdr3_nt: TGTGCCAGCAGCCAAGTGTCAGATGGCTACACCTTC
v_call: TRBV14; clone_size: many; d_call: .; j_call: TRBJ2-1; cdr3_aa: CASSQVYNEQFF; cdr3_nt: TGTGCCAGCAGCCAAGTATACAATGAGCAGTTCTTC
v_call: TRBV5-1; clone_size: many; d_call: .; j_call: TRBJ2-7; cdr3_aa: CASSIRVGNPYEQYF; cdr3_nt: TGCGCCAGCAGCATCCGGGTGGGCAATCCCTACGAGCAGTACTTC
v_call: TRBV6-5; clone_size: many; d_call: .; j_call: TRBJ1-6; cdr3_aa: CASSLGRKSNSPLHF; cdr3_nt: TGTGCCAGCAGCCTCGGACGGAAAAGTAATTCACCCCTCCACTTT
v_call: TRBV5-1; clone_size: many; d_call: TRBD2; j_call: TRBJ2-3; cdr3_aa: CASSLAAGGPTDTQYF; cdr3_nt: TGCGCCAGCAGCTTGGCCGCGGGGGGGCCGACAGATACGCAGTATTTT
v_call: TRBV28; clone_size: many; d_call: .; j_call: TRBJ1-6; cdr3_aa: CASRADSGGNSPLHF; cdr3_nt: TGTGCCAGCAGGGCCGACAGCGGGGGAAATTCACCCCTCCACTTT
v_call: TRBV20-1; clone_size: .; d_call: TRBD2; j_call: TRBJ2-1; cdr3_aa: CSARASGGAHNEQFF; cdr3_nt: TGCAGTGCTAGAGCTAGCGGGGGGGCACACAATGAGCAGTTCTTC
v_call: TRBV11-2; clone_size: .; d_call: .; j_call: TRBJ2-3; cdr3_aa: CATSYSSSTDTQYF; cdr3_nt: TGTGCCACATCATACAGCTCCAGCACAGATACGCAGTATTTT
v_call: TRBV29-1; clone_size: .; d_call: .; j_call: TRBJ1-1; cdr3_aa: CSVAGVMNTEAFF; cdr3_nt: TGCAGCGTTGCTGGCGTTATGAACACTGAAGCTTTCTTT
v_call: TRBV2; clone_size: medium-sized; d_call: .; j_call: TRBJ2-7; cdr3_aa: CASSERDMDEQYF; cdr3_nt: TGTGCCAGCAGTGAAAGAGACATGGACGAGCAGTACTTC
v_call: TRBV20-1; clone_size: many; d_call: .; j_call: TRBJ2-1; cdr3_aa: CSAYSGDHNEQFF; cdr3_nt: TGCAGTGCCTACTCCGGGGACCACAATGAGCAGTTCTTC
v_call: TRBV3-1; clone_size: many; d_call: .; j_call: TRBJ2-3; cdr3_aa: CASSQGQIRDTQYF; cdr3_nt: TGTGCCAGCAGCCAAGGACAGATACGGGATACGCAGTATTTT
v_call: TRBV5-4; clone_size: few; d_call: .; j_call: TRBJ1-2; cdr3_aa: CASSPPTGFGYTF; cdr3_nt: TGTGCCAGCAGCCCTCCTACAGGGTTTGGCTACACCTTC
v_call: TRBV3-1; clone_size: many; d_call: .; j_call: TRBJ1-1; cdr3_aa: CASSHLGGWKSNTEAFF; cdr3_nt: TGTGCCAGCAGCCACCTGGGGGGGTGGAAATCAAACACTGAAGCTTTCTTT
v_call: TRBV12-3/TRBV12-4; clone_size: once; d_call: TRBD1; j_call: TRBJ2-7; cdr3_aa: CASSSRDRAWHEQYF; cdr3_nt: TGTGCCAGCAGTTCCCGGGACAGGGCATGGCACGAGCAGTACTTC
v_call: TRBV28; clone_size: many; d_call: TRBD1; j_call: TRBJ1-5; cdr3_aa: CASSFMQGGQPQHF; cdr3_nt: TGTGCCAGCAGTTTTATGCAGGGGGGTCAGCCCCAGCATTTT
v_call: TRBV5-1; clone_size: .; d_call: TRBD1; j_call: TRBJ1-4; cdr3_aa: CASSLEGAYNEKLFF; cdr3_nt: TGCGCCAGCAGCTTGGAGGGGGCCTATAATGAAAAACTGTTTTTT
v_call: TRBV15; clone_size: .; d_call: .; j_call: TRBJ2-3; cdr3_aa: CATSTQQGSDTQYF; cdr3_nt: TGTGCCACCAGCACTCAACAGGGTTCAGATACGCAGTATTTT
v_call: TRBV11-2; clone_size: many; d_call: TRBD2; j_call: TRBJ2-7; cdr3_aa: CASSIRSGGSPYEQYF; cdr3_nt: TGTGCCAGCAGCATCCGTAGCGGGGGGTCGCCCTACGAGCAGTACTTC
v_call: TRBV6-2/TRBV6-3; clone_size: .; d_call: TRBD1; j_call: TRBJ2-5; cdr3_aa: CASSYRVGTGSVQETQYF; cdr3_nt: TGTGCCAGCAGTTATCGGGTCGGGACAGGGTCGGTCCAAGAGACCCAGTACTTC
v_call: TRBV4-1; clone_size: .; d_call: .; j_call: TRBJ2-1; cdr3_aa: CASSQAPTLAPQFF; cdr3_nt: TGCGCCAGCAGCCAAGCTCCGACTCTTGCTCCACAGTTCTTC
v_call: TRBV27; clone_size: many; d_call: TRBD2; j_call: TRBJ2-1; cdr3_aa: CASSFPGGNEQFF; cdr3_nt: TGTGCCAGCAGTTTCCCGGGAGGCAATGAGCAGTTCTTC
v_call: TRBV19; clone_size: .; d_call: .; j_call: TRBJ2-4; cdr3_aa: CASSQSGTAKNIQYF; cdr3_nt: TGTGCCAGTAGTCAGTCCGGGACGGCCAAAAACATTCAGTACTTC
v_call: TRBV20-1; clone_size: few; d_call: .; j_call: TRBJ2-1; cdr3_aa: CSARFPGGNNEQFF; cdr3_nt: TGCAGTGCTAGATTCCCAGGGGGGAACAATGAGCAGTTCTTC
v_call: TRBV7-9; clone_size: many; d_call: .; j_call: TRBJ2-5; cdr3_aa: CASSLARGSAEETQYF; cdr3_nt: TGTGCCAGCAGCTTAGCGAGGGGGTCAGCTGAAGAGACCCAGTACTTC
v_call: TRBV7-8; clone_size: many; d_call: .; j_call: TRBJ1-1; cdr3_aa: CASSPEGRGTEAFF; cdr3_nt: TGTGCCAGCAGCCCAGAGGGTCGGGGGACTGAAGCTTTCTTT
v_call: TRBV6-5; clone_size: many; d_call: TRBD1; j_call: TRBJ2-2; cdr3_aa: CASRKQGASGELFF; cdr3_nt: TGTGCCAGCAGGAAACAGGGGGCAAGCGGGGAGCTGTTTTTT
v_call: TRBV6-5; clone_size: few; d_call: .; j_call: TRBJ2-1; cdr3_aa: CASSYWSGAPYNEQFF; cdr3_nt: TGTGCCAGCAGTTACTGGTCGGGGGCCCCCTACAATGAGCAGTTCTTC
v_call: TRBV3-1; clone_size: many; d_call: TRBD2; j_call: TRBJ2-3; cdr3_aa: CASFDSGGTDTQYF; cdr3_nt: TGTGCCAGCTTCGATAGCGGGGGCACAGATACGCAGTATTTT
v_call: TRBV19; clone_size: many; d_call: .; j_call: TRBJ2-1; cdr3_aa: CASSSSGYNEQFF; cdr3_nt: TGTGCCAGTAGTAGTAGCGGCTACAATGAGCAGTTCTTC
v_call: TRBV5-5; clone_size: few; d_call: TRBD2; j_call: TRBJ2-1; cdr3_aa: CASSLIPGLAGGNNEQFF; cdr3_nt: TGTGCCAGCAGCTTGATCCCGGGACTAGCGGGGGGCAACAATGAGCAGTTCTTC
v_call: TRBV9; clone_size: .; d_call: .; j_call: TRBJ2-4; cdr3_aa: CASSVAGTLGKNIQYF; cdr3_nt: TGTGCCAGCAGCGTGGCGGGGACCCTTGGCAAAAACATTCAGTACTTC
v_call: TRBV5-1; clone_size: many; d_call: .; j_call: TRBJ1-2; cdr3_aa: CASSLMGESIYGYTF; cdr3_nt: TGCGCCAGCAGCTTGATGGGGGAGTCTATCTATGGCTACACCTTC
v_call: TRBV11-2; clone_size: many; d_call: .; j_call: TRBJ1-4; cdr3_aa: CASSPPGEKLFF; cdr3_nt: TGTGCCAGCAGCCCCCCGGGGGAAAAACTGTTTTTT
v_call: TRBV19; clone_size: .; d_call: TRBD1; j_call: TRBJ1-1; cdr3_aa: CASSPDRVITEAFF; cdr3_nt: TGTGCCAGTAGCCCTGACAGGGTGATCACTGAAGCTTTCTTT
v_call: TRBV5-1; clone_size: few; d_call: TRBD2; j_call: TRBJ2-5; cdr3_aa: CASSLMRGGPQETQYF; cdr3_nt: TGCGCCAGCAGCTTAATGCGGGGGGGACCCCAAGAGACCCAGTACTTC
v_call: TRBV2; clone_size: .; d_call: TRBD2; j_call: TRBJ2-3; cdr3_aa: CASSEVLAGGSTDTQYF; cdr3_nt: TGTGCCAGCAGTGAAGTACTAGCGGGGGGTAGCACAGATACGCAGTATTTT
v_call: TRBV2; clone_size: .; d_call: .; j_call: TRBJ2-1; cdr3_aa: CASSDRGRGLAYNEQFF; cdr3_nt: TGTGCCAGCAGTGACAGGGGACGAGGTTTGGCCTACAATGAGCAGTTCTTC
v_call: TRBV2; clone_size: many; d_call: .; j_call: TRBJ2-2; cdr3_aa: CASSEDLRAGELFF; cdr3_nt: TGTGCCAGCAGTGAGGATCTGAGGGCCGGGGAGCTGTTTTTT
v_call: TRBV11-2; clone_size: many; d_call: .; j_call: TRBJ2-3; cdr3_aa: CASSLALDTQYF; cdr3_nt: TGTGCCAGCAGCTTAGCCTTAGATACGCAGTATTTT
v_call: TRBV4-1; clone_size: many; d_call: .; j_call: TRBJ1-1; cdr3_aa: CASNHGALNTEAFF; cdr3_nt: TGCGCCAGCAACCACGGGGCCCTGAACACTGAAGCTTTCTTT
v_call: TRBV2; clone_size: many; d_call: TRBD1; j_call: TRBJ2-3; cdr3_aa: CASSELDRGTDTQYF; cdr3_nt: TGTGCCAGCAGTGAACTGGACAGGGGCACAGATACGCAGTATTTT
v_call: TRBV5-6; clone_size: many; d_call: .; j_call: TRBJ1-5; cdr3_aa: CASSSGVQPQHF; cdr3_nt: TGTGCCAGCAGCAGCGGAGTTCAGCCCCAGCATTTT
v_call: TRBV28; clone_size: medium-sized; d_call: .; j_call: TRBJ2-7; cdr3_aa: CASSFRKRAGLGEQYF; cdr3_nt: TGTGCCAGCAGTTTCCGTAAGCGTGCCGGACTGGGGGAGCAGTACTTC
v_call: TRBV15; clone_size: many; d_call: .; j_call: TRBJ1-1; cdr3_aa: CATRRPGTPRAEAFF; cdr3_nt: TGTGCCACCAGAAGGCCCGGGACCCCCAGGGCTGAAGCTTTCTTT
v_call: TRBV12-3/TRBV12-4; clone_size: few; d_call: TRBD1; j_call: TRBJ1-3; cdr3_aa: CASRRQGHSGNTIYF; cdr3_nt: TGTGCCAGCAGACGACAGGGGCACTCTGGAAACACCATATATTTT
v_call: TRBV18; clone_size: many; d_call: TRBD1; j_call: TRBJ2-7; cdr3_aa: CASSLHAGTGTEQYF; cdr3_nt: TGTGCCAGCTCACTCCATGCCGGGACAGGGACCGAGCAGTACTTC
v_call: TRBV10-2; clone_size: many; d_call: .; j_call: TRBJ1-1; cdr3_aa: CASSESFPGRGNTEAFF; cdr3_nt: TGCGCCAGCAGTGAGTCTTTCCCAGGGAGGGGCAACACTGAAGCTTTCTTT